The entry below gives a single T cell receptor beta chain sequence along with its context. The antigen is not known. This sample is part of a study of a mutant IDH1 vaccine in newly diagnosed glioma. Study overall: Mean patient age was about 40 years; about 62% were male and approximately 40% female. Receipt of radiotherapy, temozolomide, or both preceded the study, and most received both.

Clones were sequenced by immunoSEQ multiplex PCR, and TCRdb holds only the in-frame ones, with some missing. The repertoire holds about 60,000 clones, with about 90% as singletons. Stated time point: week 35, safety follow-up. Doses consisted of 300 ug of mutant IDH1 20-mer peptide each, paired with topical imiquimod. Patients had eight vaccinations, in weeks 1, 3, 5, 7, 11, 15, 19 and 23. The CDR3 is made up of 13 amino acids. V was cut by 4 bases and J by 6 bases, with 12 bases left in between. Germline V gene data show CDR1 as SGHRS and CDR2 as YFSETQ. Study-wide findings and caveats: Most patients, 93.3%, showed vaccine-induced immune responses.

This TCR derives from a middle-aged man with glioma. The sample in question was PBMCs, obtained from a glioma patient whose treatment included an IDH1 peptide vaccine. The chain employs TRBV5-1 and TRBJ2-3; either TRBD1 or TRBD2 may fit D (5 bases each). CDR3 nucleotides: TGCGCCAGCAGCCCCCGGGACCCCGATACGCAGTATTTT. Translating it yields CASSPRDPDTQYF.